The clone carrying this T cell receptor (beta chain) was counted many times. Its antigen is undetermined. The record originates from a study of T cells in Graves' hyperthyroidism and ophthalmopathy. From germline, CDR1 is ENHRY and CDR2 SYGVKD. The CDR3 extends over 14 amino acids. Losses at the gene ends were 9 bases for V and 5 bases for J; bases not matched to a gene: 8. Using RNA transcripts as the source, TCR beta CDR3 regions were amplified. The TCR CDR3 first-round RT-PCR relied on the HTBI primer set. From the multiplex PCR reads, TCRdb called clonotypes with MiXCR, one entry per CDR3 protein. Here the sample spans nearly 750,000 distinct CDR3 sequences, around a third being singletons. Study conclusions and caveats: Most thyroid-expanded clonotypes above 0.001 were also found in blood.

The origin of this receptor is a woman aged 40 to 49 with Graves' hyperthyroidism. The J gene is TRBJ1-5, the V gene TRBV10-3, with 9 bases matching TRBD1. Sample: blood. DNA of the CDR3: TGTGCCATTCAACCGGGACAGGGTGATCAGCCCCAGCATTTT. Translation: CAIQPGQGDQPQHF.